The 28 T cell receptor beta chains below all came from one sample that was sequenced in a study of OX40 agonist ivuxolimab in advanced cancers. TCRdb's copy holds only in-frame clones and misses some; the assay was immunoSEQ multiplex PCR. The table has tens of thousands of clones, about 91% seen once. The sequencing here drew on CD4+ or CD8+ T cells sorted from blood, taken in a trial of the OX40 agonist ivuxolimab. These receptors were collected from an adult with an advanced solid tumor such as melanoma, head and neck, liver or kidney cancer.

The chain is built from TRBV9 and TRBJ2-5, with D possibly called TRBD1 or TRBD2 (6 bases each). Trimming removed 2 bases at V and 3 bases at J, with 14 bases between. The CDR3 contains 15 residues. CDR1 is SGDLS, CDR2 YYNGEE, per germline. Here the CDR3 DNA reads TGTGCCAGCAGCGTGTCGGGGGCGAGGGAAGAGACCCAGTACTTC. Translation: CASSVSGAREETQYF.

This rearrangement joins TRBV30 to TRBJ1-5, with TRBD1 as a possible D gene (5 bases). Trimming pared 0 bases from V and 3 bases from J, leaving 9 bases between. The CDR3 spans 14 residues. CDR1 and CDR2 from the germline V gene are GTSNPN and SVGIG (reference sequence). In DNA, the CDR3 is TGTGCCTGGAGTGTGGGGGGGTCCAATCAGCCCCAGCATTTT. Translation gives CAWSVGGSNQPQHF.

V and J are TRBV5-4 and TRBJ2-5; 11 nucleotides agree with TRBD2. Germline CDR1 SGHNT, CDR2 YYREEE (reference sequence). Losses at the gene ends were 0 bases for V and 4 bases for J; bases not matched to a gene: 2. The CDR3 contains 15 residues. The CDR3, as DNA: TGTGCCAGCAGCTTGGGACTAGCGGGACGAGAGACCCAGTACTTC. This sequence encodes CASSLGLAGRETQYF.

This clone has a handful of counts. The gene calls are TRBV7-9 and TRBJ2-2; the D gene is possibly TRBD2 (5 bases). V was clipped by 5 bases and J by 1 base, with 11 bases between them. The CDR3 has 15 residues. Germline lookup yields CDR1 SEHNR and CDR2 FQNEAQ (reference sequence). The CDR3 DNA reads as TGTGCCAGCAGCGGCGGGCCACAGAACACCGGGGAGCTGTTTTTT. This encodes CASSGGPQNTGELFF.

This clone has just a few counts. The chain carries TRBV2 and TRBJ2-7, with D uncertain. This CDR3 is built from 14 residues. The V end was cut by 2 bases, the J end by 2 bases, with 10 bases between. CDR1 is SNHLY, CDR2 FYNNEI, per germline. The CDR3 DNA sequence: TGTGCCAGCAGTGAATCCGGGTTACCCTACGAGCAGTACTTC. It specifies CASSESGLPYEQYF. Filled out from reference TRBV2 and TRBJ2-7, the complete variable domain reads EPEVTQTPSHQVTQMGQEVILRCVPISNHLYFYWYRQILGQKVEFLVSFYNNEISEKSEIFDDQFSVERPDGSNFTLKIRSTKLEDSAMYFCASSESGLPYEQYFGPGTRLTVT.

The rearrangement uses TRBV18 and TRBJ2-7; D is undetermined. Germline CDR1 KGHSH, CDR2 LQKENI. V shed 3 bases and J shed 7 bases, with 10 bases lying between them. CDR3 size: 12 residues. CDR3 DNA: TGTGCCAGCTCACCGGGGTTGCGGGAGCAGTACTTC. This translates into CASSPGLREQYF.

A single count supports this clone. The V call is TRBV20-1, the J call TRBJ2-1; D remains unclear. This CDR3 spans 11 amino acids. V lost 1 base and J 7 bases, leaving 5 bases between the germline ends. CDR1 and CDR2 (germline): DFQATT, SNEGSKA (reference sequence). This CDR3 is CSARVVNEQFF. CDR3 bases: TGCAGTGCTAGAGTCGTGAATGAGCAGTTCTTC.

The CDR3 sequence: CASSPNSGRATNSYEQYF. In DNA, the CDR3 is TGTGCCAGCAGTCCCAATAGCGGGAGGGCCACAAATTCCTACGAGCAGTACTTC. The chain uses TRBV28 and TRBJ2-7; 11 bases are a match to TRBD2. The CDR3 length is 18 residues. The V segment lost 5 bases and the J segment 1 base; nucleotides outside the gene matches: 13. Germline V gene data show CDR1 as MDHEN and CDR2 as SYDVKM.

This chain uses TRBV20-1 with TRBJ2-5; D call uncertain. The V end lost 1 base, the J end lost 10 bases, and 10 bases lay between the germline ends. Germline CDR1 DFQATT, CDR2 SNEGSKA (reference sequence). CDR3 length: 11 amino acids. CDR3 sequence (DNA): TGCAGTGCTAGAGGGAATGGAGACCAGTACTTC. Its translation is CSARGNGDQYF.

V usage is TRBV6-1 and J usage is TRBJ2-5; D might be TRBD2 (6 bases). Germline V gene lookup returns CDR1 MNHNS and CDR2 SASEGT. The CDR3 loop spans 15 amino acids. V was pared by 5 bases and J by 2 bases, with 15 bases between. CDR3 loop: CASSTRLGGQETQYF. Here the CDR3 DNA reads TGTGCCAGCAGTACCCGTTTGGGGGGACAAGAGACCCAGTACTTC.

The chain recombines TRBV11-2 with TRBJ2-5, with 7 bases that match TRBD2. Germline lookup yields CDR1 SGHAT and CDR2 FQNNGV. This CDR3 contains 17 residues. Trimming cost V 1 base and J 1 base; bases outside gene matches: 9. CDR3 sequence reads: CASSLGRLAVIQETQYF. The CDR3 DNA reads as TGTGCCAGCAGCTTAGGTAGGCTAGCGGTTATCCAAGAGACCCAGTACTTC. Supplemented by reference TRBV11-2 and TRBJ2-5, the full variable domain reads EAGVAQSPRYKIIEKRQSVAFWCNPISGHATLYWYQQILGQGPKLLIQFQNNGVVDDSQLPKDRFSAERLKGVDSTLKIQPAKLEDSAVYLCASSLGRLAVIQETQYFGPGTRLLVL.

This chain uses TRBV5-1 with TRBJ1-4; 10 nucleotides match TRBD1. Germline CDR1 and CDR2: SGHRS and YFSETQ. The CDR3 covers 17 residues. Germline trimming cut 0 bases from V and 0 bases from J; bases unmatched to any gene: 2. The CDR3 sequence is CASSLGGQGSTNEKLFF. DNA of the CDR3: TGCGCCAGCAGCTTGGGGGGACAGGGGTCAACTAATGAAAAACTGTTTTTT.

This chain joins TRBV9 and TRBJ1-3, with D unclear. Germline V gene data show CDR1 as SGDLS and CDR2 as YYNGEE. The germline V and J ends were trimmed by 3 bases and 3 bases, with 7 bases remaining between them. The CDR3 has 13 residues. This CDR3 reads CASSAHLGNTIYF. The CDR3 bases are TGTGCCAGCAGCGCCCACCTTGGAAACACCATATATTTT.

The chain is built from TRBV5-1 and TRBJ1-4; the D gene is possibly TRBD1 (5 bases). This CDR3 region has 16 residues. V was shortened by 3 bases and J by 4 bases, with 16 bases between the two germline ends. Germline-derived CDR1 and CDR2 are SGHRS and YFSETQ. The CDR3 nucleotides read TGCGCCAGCAGCTCATGGCCGGGGGATGGTAATGAAAAACTGTTTTTT. Amino acids: CASSSWPGDGNEKLFF.

The rearrangement links TRBV6-5 to TRBJ1-3; D is undetermined. This CDR3 has 13 amino acids. The germline CDR1 and CDR2 sequences are MNHEY and SVGAGI. Trimming removed 5 bases from V and 2 bases from J, with 7 bases in between. The CDR3 nucleotides are TGTGCCAGCAGTCCGCAACCTGGAAACACCATATATTTT. Its protein product is CASSPQPGNTIYF.

The chain combines TRBV28 with TRBJ2-3; D remains ambiguous. The CDR3 contains 12 residues. Looked up from germline, CDR1 is MDHEN and CDR2 is SYDVKM. The ends were cut back, 8 bases at V and 0 bases at J, with 6 bases in the middle. The CDR3 nucleotides are TGTGCCAGCGTGTCTAGCACAGATACGCAGTATTTT. The encoded protein is CASVSSTDTQYF.

The V gene is TRBV19, the J gene TRBJ1-1, with D perhaps matching TRBD1 (5 bases). In germline, CDR1 is LNHDA, CDR2 SQIVND (reference sequence). The CDR3 contains 14 residues. The V end lost 5 bases, the J end lost 3 bases, and 13 bases lay between the germline ends. The DNA of the CDR3 is TGTGCCAGTAGTCCCGAAGACAGTTACACTGAAGCTTTCTTT. This translates into CASSPEDSYTEAFF.

The genes are TRBV28 and TRBJ2-7, with D possibly matching TRBD2 (5 bases). Germline V gene sequence: CDR1 MDHEN, CDR2 SYDVKM. V gave up 4 bases and J gave up 1 base, with 14 bases separating them. The CDR3 is 15 amino acids. DNA for the CDR3: TGTGCCAGCAGTTCCGGAGCGGAGAGGTCCTACGAGCAGTACTTC. Translating gives CASSSGAERSYEQYF.

The gene calls are TRBV30 and TRBJ2-3; unclear D gene. The CDR3 spans 14 residues. Germline V gene data show CDR1 as GTSNPN and CDR2 as SVGIG (reference sequence). V dropped 3 bases and J dropped 2 bases, with 12 bases sitting between them. CDR3 amino acids: CAWRRHQFTDTQYF. The CDR3 DNA reads TGTGCCTGGAGACGACATCAGTTCACAGATACGCAGTATTTT. Using reference TRBV30 and TRBJ2-3 for the parts outside the CDR3, the full variable domain is SQTIHQWPATLVQPVGSPLSLECTVEGTSNPNLYWYRQAAGRGLQLLFYSVGIGQISSEVPQNLSASRPQDRQFILSSKKLLLSDSGFYLCAWRRHQFTDTQYFGPGTRLTVL.

The CDR3 DNA reads as TGTGCCAGCAGCTTGGGATGGAACGGGGAGCTGTTTTTT. It codes for CASSLGWNGELFF. The chain recombines TRBV5-4 with TRBJ2-2; D is undetermined. Germline assignment: CDR1 SGHNT and CDR2 YYREEE (reference sequence). The germline V and J ends were trimmed by 0 bases and 7 bases, with 7 bases remaining between them. This CDR3 has 13 residues.

The chain couples TRBV5-4 to TRBJ2-3; the match to TRBD2 covers 7 bases. The V segment lost 3 bases and the J segment 0 bases; nucleotides outside the gene matches: 4. Germline V gives CDR1 SGHNT, CDR2 YYREEE (reference sequence). The CDR3 spans 15 residues. DNA for the CDR3: TGTGCCAGCAGCTCCGGACTAGTGAGCACAGATACGCAGTATTTT. Protein sequence: CASSSGLVSTDTQYF.

The table lists this clone with a few counts. The V and J genes are TRBV6-5 and TRBJ2-7; D is undetermined. The germline V gene encodes CDR1 MNHEY and CDR2 SVGAGI. V was trimmed by 5 bases and J by 3 bases, leaving 8 bases between them. This CDR3 spans 12 amino acids. The CDR3 nucleotides read TGTGCCAGCAGTCGATTGGGCTACGAGCAGTACTTC. Translation gives CASSRLGYEQYF.

This chain links TRBV5-6 with TRBJ1-1; D gene ambiguous. The V and J ends lost 4 bases and 1 base respectively, with 8 bases between them. Germline-derived CDR1 and CDR2 are SGHDT and YYEEEE. This CDR3 comprises 13 residues. The CDR3 loop reads CASSVGGNTEAFF. In DNA form, the CDR3 reads TGTGCCAGCAGCGTTGGAGGGAACACTGAAGCTTTCTTT.

The chain uses TRBV11-3 and TRBJ2-1; no definite D call. The CDR3 loop spans 13 amino acids. Looked up from germline, CDR1 is SGHNT and CDR2 is YENEEA. V was cut by 0 bases and J by 5 bases, with 5 bases left in between. The CDR3 nucleotides are TGTGCCAGCAGCTTAGAGGGTAACAATGAGCAGTTCTTC. Encoded protein: CASSLEGNNEQFF.

V gene TRBV5-1 combines with J gene TRBJ2-3; TRBD2 agrees at 10 bases. Germline values: CDR1 SGHRS, CDR2 YFSETQ. Unmatched junction bases numbered 13, after V lost 0 bases and J lost 0 bases. The CDR3 sequence is 20 residues long. The CDR3 DNA reads TGCGCCAGCAGCTTGGGTCTTGGGCTAGCGGGAGTGTCTAGCACAGATACGCAGTATTTT. It encodes CASSLGLGLAGVSSTDTQYF.

The chain uses TRBV28 and TRBJ1-2; TRBD1 aligns across 9 bases. Germline CDR1 MDHEN, CDR2 SYDVKM. The CDR3 is 13 residues long. V lost 5 bases to trimming and J lost 8 bases; unmatched junction nucleotides: 6. The CDR3 here is CASSLGTGRGYTF. DNA for the CDR3: TGTGCCAGCAGTCTCGGGACAGGGCGAGGCTACACCTTC.

Only one count was recorded for this clone. The J gene is TRBJ1-3, the V gene TRBV5-1, with a tentative D call TRBD1 (5 bases). Per germline, CDR1 SGHRS and CDR2 YFSETQ. The CDR3 sequence is 13 residues long. The V gene lost 1 base and the J gene lost 5 bases, with 7 bases spanning the gap. The DNA of the CDR3 is TGCGCCAGCAGCTTGTCGGACAGAAACACCATATATTTT. As protein: CASSLSDRNTIYF.

The chain couples TRBV28 to TRBJ2-7; D not certain. Germline CDR1 reads MDHEN; CDR2 reads SYDVKM. The CDR3 contains 12 residues. V was trimmed by 3 bases and J by 6 bases, leaving 9 bases between them. CDR3 bases: TGTGCCAGCAGTTTTAGGCCCGTCGAGCAGTACTTC. It codes for CASSFRPVEQYF.